This passage covers 5 T cell receptor beta chains from one sample sequenced in a study of identical twins. MiXCR was run by TCRdb on the 5' RACE reads, yielding one entry per CDR3 protein. The data contain approximately 530,000 distinct CDR3 sequences, 20% to 25% of them singletons. These same data were also listed under a study on yellow fever vaccine responses in identical twins.

The sample comprised CD4+ T cells sorted from blood. These receptors were obtained from a woman in her late teens or twenties in good health.

CDR3 protein: CATESSLEQFF. CDR3 sequence (DNA): TGTGCCACCGAGTCCTCGTTAGAGCAGTTCTTC. The genes are TRBV24-1 and TRBJ2-1; no firm D call. Germline V gene lookup returns CDR1 KGHDR and CDR2 SFDVKD. The CDR3 has 11 residues. Trimming stripped 9 bases from V and 10 bases from J, with 12 bases between.

J is TRBJ2-7 and V is TRBV12-3 or TRBV12-4; 9 bases agree with TRBD2. The CDR3 sequence is 16 residues long. V lost 6 bases to trimming and J lost 0 bases; unmatched junction nucleotides: 9. CDR3 coding DNA: TGTGCCAGCAGCTTGACTAGCGGCGTAAGCTCCTACGAGCAGTACTTC. Its translation: CASSLTSGVSSYEQYF.

Only a few counts were recorded for this clonotype. The rearrangement links TRBV15 to TRBJ2-7; TRBD2 might be the D (5 bases). Trimming removed 0 bases at V and 5 bases at J, with 17 bases between. Per germline, CDR1 LNHNV and CDR2 YYDKDF (reference sequence). The CDR3 runs 16 residues. The CDR3 DNA follows: TGTGCCACCAGCAGAGACGGCCACCGCACAGCGGACGAGCAGTACTTC. This sequence encodes CATSRDGHRTADEQYF.

The genes are TRBV18 and TRBJ1-2; a weak D match, TRBD1 (6 bases). The CDR3 is made up of 14 amino acids. Deletions cut 2 bases from V and 7 bases from J, with 14 bases between. Germline CDR1 reads KGHSH; CDR2 reads LQKENI. The CDR3 bases are TGTGCCAGCTCACCAGAAGCAGGGGTTGGTGGCTACACCTTC. The encoded protein is CASSPEAGVGGYTF.

The V and J genes are TRBV7-9 and TRBJ2-6; D call uncertain. The CDR3 spans 14 residues. Germline-derived CDR1 and CDR2 are SEHNR and FQNEAQ (reference sequence). Trimming removed 1 base at V and 2 bases at J, with 3 bases between. The chain's CDR3 is CASSLVAGANVLTF. Written as DNA, the CDR3 is TGTGCCAGCAGCTTAGTTGCTGGGGCCAACGTCCTGACTTTC.